This T cell receptor beta chain was retrieved from a study of shared clonotypes between healthy human individuals. The CDR3 extends over 15 amino acids. Germline CDR1 reads SGHRS; CDR2 reads YFSETQ. Between the trimmed V and J ends, which lost 0 bases and 0 bases, there was a span of 8 bases. Clones were read by immunoSEQ multiplex PCR, and TCRdb kept only the in-frame ones, dropping some. The table shows over a million clones, with roughly 98.5% occurring only once. The receptor was derived from a man aged 30 to 39 in good health. This sequence joins TRBV5-1 and TRBJ2-3; the D is unclear. The sequencing sample was made of naive CD4+ T cells sorted from blood. Subset: CD45RA+ positively selected. The CDR3 protein is CASSLDVISTDTQYF. CDR3 DNA sequence: TGCGCCAGCAGCTTGGACGTGATTAGCACAGATACGCAGTATTTT. Complete variable domain (other parts from reference TRBV5-1 and TRBJ2-3): KAGVTQTPRYLIKTRGQQVTLSCSPISGHRSVSWYQQTPGQGLQFLFEYFSETQRNKGNFPGRFSGRQFSNSRSEMNVSTLELGDSALYLCASSLDVISTDTQYFGPGTRLTVL.